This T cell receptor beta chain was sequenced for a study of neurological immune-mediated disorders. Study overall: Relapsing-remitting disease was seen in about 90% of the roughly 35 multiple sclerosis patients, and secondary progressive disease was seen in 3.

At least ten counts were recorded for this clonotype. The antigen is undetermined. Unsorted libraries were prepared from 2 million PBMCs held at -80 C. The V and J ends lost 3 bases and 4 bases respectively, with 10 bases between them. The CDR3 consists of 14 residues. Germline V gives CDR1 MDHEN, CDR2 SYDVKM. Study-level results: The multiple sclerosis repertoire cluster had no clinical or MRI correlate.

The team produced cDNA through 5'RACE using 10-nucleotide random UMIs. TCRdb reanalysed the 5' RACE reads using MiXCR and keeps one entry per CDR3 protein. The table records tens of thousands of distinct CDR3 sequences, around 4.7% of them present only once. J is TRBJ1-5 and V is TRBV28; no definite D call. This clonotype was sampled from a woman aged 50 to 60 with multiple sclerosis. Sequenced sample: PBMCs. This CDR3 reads CASSLIKTNQPQHF. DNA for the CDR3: TGTGCCAGCAGTTTGATTAAGACTAATCAGCCCCAGCATTTT.